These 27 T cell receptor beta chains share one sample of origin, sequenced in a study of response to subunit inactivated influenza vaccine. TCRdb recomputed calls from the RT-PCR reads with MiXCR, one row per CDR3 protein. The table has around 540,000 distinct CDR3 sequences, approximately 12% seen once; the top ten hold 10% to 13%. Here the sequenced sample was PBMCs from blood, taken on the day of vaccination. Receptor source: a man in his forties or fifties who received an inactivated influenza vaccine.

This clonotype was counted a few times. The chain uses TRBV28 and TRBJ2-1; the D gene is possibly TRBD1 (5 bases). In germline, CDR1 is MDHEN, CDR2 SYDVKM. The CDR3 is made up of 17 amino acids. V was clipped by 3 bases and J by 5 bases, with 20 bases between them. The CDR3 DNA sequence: TGTGCCAGCAGTTTCACCCTCTTTAGGGGTATCCACAATGAGCAGTTCTTC. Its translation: CASSFTLFRGIHNEQFF.

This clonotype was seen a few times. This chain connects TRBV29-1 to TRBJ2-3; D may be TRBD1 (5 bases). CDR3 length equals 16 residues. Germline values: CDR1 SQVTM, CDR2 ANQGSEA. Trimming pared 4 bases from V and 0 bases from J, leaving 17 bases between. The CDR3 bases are TGCAGCGTTGCTCCCACAGGCCGCCTCAGCACAGATACGCAGTATTTT. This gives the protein CSVAPTGRLSTDTQYF.

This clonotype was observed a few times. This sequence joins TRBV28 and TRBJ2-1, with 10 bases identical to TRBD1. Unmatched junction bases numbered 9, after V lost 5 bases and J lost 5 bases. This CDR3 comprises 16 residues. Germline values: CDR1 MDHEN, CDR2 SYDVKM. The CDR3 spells CASSSPPGQGNNEQFF. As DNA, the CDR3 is TGTGCCAGCAGTAGCCCCCCGGGACAGGGGAACAATGAGCAGTTCTTC.

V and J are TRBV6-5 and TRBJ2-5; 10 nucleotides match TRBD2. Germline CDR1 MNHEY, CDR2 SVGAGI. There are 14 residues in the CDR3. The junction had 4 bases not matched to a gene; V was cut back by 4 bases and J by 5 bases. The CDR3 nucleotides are TGTGCCAGCAGTTGGACTAGCGGTGTGGAGACCCAGTACTTC. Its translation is CASSWTSGVETQYF.

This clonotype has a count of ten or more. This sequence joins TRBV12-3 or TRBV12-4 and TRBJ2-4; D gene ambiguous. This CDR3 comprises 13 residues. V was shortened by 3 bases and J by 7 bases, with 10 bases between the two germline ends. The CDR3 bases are TGTGCCAGCAGTTTTTCCGGTGGGAACATTCAGTACTTC. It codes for CASSFSGGNIQYF.

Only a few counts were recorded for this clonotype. Here the CDR3 DNA reads TGTGCCAGCAGACCGGCGGGAGGGCCAGGAGAGACCCAGTACTTC. Translation gives CASRPAGGPGETQYF. This chain joins TRBV28 and TRBJ2-5, with 9 bases lining up with TRBD2. Germline CDR1 MDHEN, CDR2 SYDVKM. V shed 6 bases, J shed 4 bases, and the junction held 9 bases outside the gene matches. The CDR3 is 15 residues long.

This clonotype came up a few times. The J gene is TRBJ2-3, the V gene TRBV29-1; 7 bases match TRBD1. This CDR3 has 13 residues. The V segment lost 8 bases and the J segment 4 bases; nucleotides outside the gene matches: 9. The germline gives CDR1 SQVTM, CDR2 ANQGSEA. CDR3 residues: CSTKAGGPDTQYF. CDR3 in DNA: TGCAGCACGAAGGCAGGGGGACCAGATACGCAGTATTTT.

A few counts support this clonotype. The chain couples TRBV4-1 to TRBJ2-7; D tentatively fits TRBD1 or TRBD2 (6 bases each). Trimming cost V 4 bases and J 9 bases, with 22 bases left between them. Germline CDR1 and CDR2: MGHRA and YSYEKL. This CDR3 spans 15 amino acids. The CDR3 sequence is CASSLSLGGVFGQYF. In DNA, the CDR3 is TGCGCCAGCAGCCTTTCGTTGGGGGGCGTCTTTGGGCAGTACTTC.

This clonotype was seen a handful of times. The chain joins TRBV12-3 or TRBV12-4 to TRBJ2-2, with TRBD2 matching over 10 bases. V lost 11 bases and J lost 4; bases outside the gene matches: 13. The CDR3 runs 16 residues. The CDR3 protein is CASKPQAGGITGELFF. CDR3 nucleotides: TGTGCCTCTAAACCCCAAGCGGGAGGGATCACCGGGGAGCTGTTTTTT.

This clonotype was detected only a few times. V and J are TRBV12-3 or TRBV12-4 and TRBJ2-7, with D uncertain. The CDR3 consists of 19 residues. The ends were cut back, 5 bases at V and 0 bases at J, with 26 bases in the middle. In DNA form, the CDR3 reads TGTGCCAGCAGTCTACTTCTGGTCTTCGCTAAACCGAGCTCCTACGAGCAGTACTTC. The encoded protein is CASSLLLVFAKPSSYEQYF.

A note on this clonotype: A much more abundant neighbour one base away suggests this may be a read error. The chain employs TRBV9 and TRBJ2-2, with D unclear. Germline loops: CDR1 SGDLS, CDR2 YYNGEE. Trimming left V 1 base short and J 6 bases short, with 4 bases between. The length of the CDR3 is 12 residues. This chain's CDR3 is CASSVLAGELFF. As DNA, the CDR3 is TGTGCCAGCAGCGTACTAGCCGGGGAGCTGTTTTTT.

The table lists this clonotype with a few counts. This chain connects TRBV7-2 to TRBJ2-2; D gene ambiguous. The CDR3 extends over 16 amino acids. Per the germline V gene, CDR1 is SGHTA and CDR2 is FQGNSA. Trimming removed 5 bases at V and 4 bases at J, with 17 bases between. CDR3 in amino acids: CASSAPRRTFTGELFF. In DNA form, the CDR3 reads TGTGCCAGCAGCGCCCCGAGAAGGACCTTCACCGGGGAGCTGTTTTTT.

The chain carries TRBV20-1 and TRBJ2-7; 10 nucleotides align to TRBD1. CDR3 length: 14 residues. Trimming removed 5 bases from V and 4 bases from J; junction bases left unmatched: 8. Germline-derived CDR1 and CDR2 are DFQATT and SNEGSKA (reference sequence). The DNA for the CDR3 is TGCAGTGCTGGGGGAGGACAGGGGGAGTACGAGCAGTACTTC. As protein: CSAGGGQGEYEQYF.

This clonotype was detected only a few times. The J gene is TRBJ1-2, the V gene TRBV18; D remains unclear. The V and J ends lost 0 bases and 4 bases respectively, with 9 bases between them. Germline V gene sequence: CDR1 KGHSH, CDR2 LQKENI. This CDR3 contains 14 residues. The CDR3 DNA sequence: TGTGCCAGCTCACCACCTACTCTGTCCTATGGCTACACCTTC. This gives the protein CASSPPTLSYGYTF.

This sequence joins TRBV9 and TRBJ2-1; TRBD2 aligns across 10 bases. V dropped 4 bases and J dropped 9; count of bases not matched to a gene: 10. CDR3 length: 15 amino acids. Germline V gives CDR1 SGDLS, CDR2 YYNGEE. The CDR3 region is CASSPRSGRAGEQFF. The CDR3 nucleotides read TGTGCCAGCAGCCCGAGGAGCGGGAGGGCCGGTGAGCAGTTCTTC. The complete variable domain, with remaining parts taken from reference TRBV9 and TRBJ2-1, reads DSGVTQTPKHLITATGQRVTLRCSPRSGDLSVYWYQQSLDQGLQFLIQYYNGEERAKGNILERFSAQQFPDLHSELNLSSLELGDSALYFCASSPRSGRAGEQFFGPGTRLTVL.

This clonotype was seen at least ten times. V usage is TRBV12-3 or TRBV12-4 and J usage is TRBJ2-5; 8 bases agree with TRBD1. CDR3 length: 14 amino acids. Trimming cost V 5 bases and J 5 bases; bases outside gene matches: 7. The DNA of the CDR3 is TGTGCCAGCAGTCCACCCGGGACAGGCGAGACCCAGTACTTC. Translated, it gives CASSPPGTGETQYF.

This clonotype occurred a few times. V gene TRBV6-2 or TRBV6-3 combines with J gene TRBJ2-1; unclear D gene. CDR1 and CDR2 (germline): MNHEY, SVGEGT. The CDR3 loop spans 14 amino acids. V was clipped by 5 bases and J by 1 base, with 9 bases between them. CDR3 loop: CASSRATSYNEQFF. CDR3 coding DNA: TGTGCCAGCAGTAGAGCTACTTCCTACAATGAGCAGTTCTTC.

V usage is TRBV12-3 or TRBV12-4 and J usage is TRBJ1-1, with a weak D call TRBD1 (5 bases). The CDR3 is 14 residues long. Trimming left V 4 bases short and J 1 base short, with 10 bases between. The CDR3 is CASSYFGGNTEAFF. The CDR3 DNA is TGTGCCAGCAGTTACTTCGGGGGGAACACTGAAGCTTTCTTT.

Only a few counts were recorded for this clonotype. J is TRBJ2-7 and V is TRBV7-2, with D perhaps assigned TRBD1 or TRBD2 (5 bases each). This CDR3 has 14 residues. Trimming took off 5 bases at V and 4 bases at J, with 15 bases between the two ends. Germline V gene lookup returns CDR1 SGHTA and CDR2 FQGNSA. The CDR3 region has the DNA TGTGCCAGCAGCAGAGGGACCGTCGTTTACGAGCAGTACTTC. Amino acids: CASSRGTVVYEQYF.

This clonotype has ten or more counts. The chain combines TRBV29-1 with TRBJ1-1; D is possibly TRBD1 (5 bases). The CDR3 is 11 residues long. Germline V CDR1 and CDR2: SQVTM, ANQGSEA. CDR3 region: CSAGLDTEAFF. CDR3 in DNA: TGCAGTGCAGGGTTGGACACTGAAGCTTTCTTT.

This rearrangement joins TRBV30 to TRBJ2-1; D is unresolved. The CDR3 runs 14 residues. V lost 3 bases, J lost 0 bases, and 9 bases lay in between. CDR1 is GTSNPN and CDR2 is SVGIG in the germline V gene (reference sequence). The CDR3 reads CAWRPQSSYNEQFF. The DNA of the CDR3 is TGTGCCTGGAGGCCTCAGAGCTCCTACAATGAGCAGTTCTTC. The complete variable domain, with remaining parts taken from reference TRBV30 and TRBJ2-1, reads SQTIHQWPATLVQPVGSPLSLECTVEGTSNPNLYWYRQAAGRGLQLLFYSVGIGQISSEVPQNLSASRPQDRQFILSSKKLLLSDSGFYLCAWRPQSSYNEQFFGPGTRLTVL.

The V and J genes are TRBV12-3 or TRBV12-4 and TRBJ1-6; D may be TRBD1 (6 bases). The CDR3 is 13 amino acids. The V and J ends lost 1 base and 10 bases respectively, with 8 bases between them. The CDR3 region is CASSLGQASPLHF. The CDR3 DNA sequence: TGTGCCAGCAGTTTAGGACAGGCGTCACCCCTCCACTTT.

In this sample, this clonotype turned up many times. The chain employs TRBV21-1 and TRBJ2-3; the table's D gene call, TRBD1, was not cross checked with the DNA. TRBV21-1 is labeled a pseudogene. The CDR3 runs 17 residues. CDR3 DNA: TGTGCCAGCAGCAGATTACAACAGGGGATCAGCACAGATACGCAGTATTTT. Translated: CASSRLQQGISTDTQYF.

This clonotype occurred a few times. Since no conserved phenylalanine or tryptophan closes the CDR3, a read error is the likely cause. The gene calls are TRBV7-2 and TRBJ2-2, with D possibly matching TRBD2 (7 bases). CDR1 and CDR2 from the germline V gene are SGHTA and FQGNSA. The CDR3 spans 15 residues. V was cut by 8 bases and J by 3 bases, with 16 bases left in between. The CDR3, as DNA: TGTGCCAGCCGGGGGAGGGGGGGGTACACCGGGGAGCTGTTTTGT. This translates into CASRGRGGYTGELFC.

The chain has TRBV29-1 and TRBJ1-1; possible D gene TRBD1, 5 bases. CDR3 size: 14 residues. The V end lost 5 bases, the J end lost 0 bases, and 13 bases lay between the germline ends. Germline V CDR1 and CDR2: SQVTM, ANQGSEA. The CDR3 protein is CSVWDGGLNTEAFF. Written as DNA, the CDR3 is TGCAGCGTTTGGGACGGAGGCTTGAACACTGAAGCTTTCTTT.

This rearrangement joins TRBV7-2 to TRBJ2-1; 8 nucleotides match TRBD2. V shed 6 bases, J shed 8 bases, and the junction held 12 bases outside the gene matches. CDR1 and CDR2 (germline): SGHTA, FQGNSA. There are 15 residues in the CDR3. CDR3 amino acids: CASSPPGTRAHEQFF. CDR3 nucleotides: TGTGCCAGCAGTCCCCCCGGGACTAGGGCCCATGAGCAGTTCTTC.

The CDR3 DNA is TGTGCCAGCAGCTCCTCTCTCGGGACAGGGTATCTCGAGCAGTACTTC. This encodes CASSSSLGTGYLEQYF. This chain joins TRBV12-3 or TRBV12-4 and TRBJ2-7, with TRBD1 matching over 9 bases. The CDR3 is 16 amino acids. Losses at the gene ends were 6 bases for V and 6 bases for J; bases not matched to a gene: 15.